This entry describes one T cell receptor beta chain. The authors' processing: Reference gene primer amplification in the assay estimated nucleated cell counts. The table came from immunoSEQ multiplex PCR; TCRdb's copy has only in-frame clones and leaves some out. V and J calls and clone size are copied from that table; D and trimming were computed from the DNA. Here the sample spans some 120,000 clones, less than 85% being singletons. V was clipped by 7 bases and J by 1 base; unmatched bases: 10. Germline CDR1 reads SNHLY; CDR2 reads FYNNEI. The CDR3 spans 15 residues. The data belong to a study of blood T cell repertoires in COVID-19. Study overall: Acute and convalescent COVID-19 samples came from the United States, Italy and Spain. From T cells, B-cell-depleted T cells, or PBMCs came the material, which was cDNA or gDNA.

The specimen sequenced was peripheral blood. The J gene is TRBJ2-7, the V gene TRBV2, with 7 bases aligning to TRBD1. The source is a human donor with acute or convalescent COVID-19. The donor label of this sample is uncertain. The CDR3 bases are TGTGCCAGCACCCAACGACAGGGTGGATCCTACGAGCAGTACTTC. Protein: CASTQRQGGSYEQYF.